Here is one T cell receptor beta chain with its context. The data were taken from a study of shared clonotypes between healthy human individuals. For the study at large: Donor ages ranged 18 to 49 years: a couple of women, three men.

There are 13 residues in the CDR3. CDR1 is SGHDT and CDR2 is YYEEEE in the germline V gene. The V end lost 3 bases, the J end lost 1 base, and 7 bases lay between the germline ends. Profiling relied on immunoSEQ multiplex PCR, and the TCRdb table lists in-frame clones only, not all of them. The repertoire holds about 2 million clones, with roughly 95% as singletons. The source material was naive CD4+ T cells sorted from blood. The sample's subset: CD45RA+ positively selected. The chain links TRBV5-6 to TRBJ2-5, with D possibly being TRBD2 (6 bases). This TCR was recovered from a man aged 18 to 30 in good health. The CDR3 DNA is TGTGCCAGCAGCTGGGACTTCCAAGAGACCCAGTACTTC. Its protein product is CASSWDFQETQYF.